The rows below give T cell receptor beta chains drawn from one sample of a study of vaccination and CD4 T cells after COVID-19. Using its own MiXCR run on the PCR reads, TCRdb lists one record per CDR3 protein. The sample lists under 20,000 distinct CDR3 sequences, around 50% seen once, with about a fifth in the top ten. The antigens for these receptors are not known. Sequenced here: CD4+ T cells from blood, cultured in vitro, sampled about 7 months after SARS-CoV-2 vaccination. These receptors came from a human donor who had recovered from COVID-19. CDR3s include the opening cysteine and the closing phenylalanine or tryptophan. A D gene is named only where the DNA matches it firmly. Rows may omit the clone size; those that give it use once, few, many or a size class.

TGTGCCAGCAGCTTAGTTTTTCGGACAGACACTTCAAGCGGCTACACCTTC | CASSLVFRTDTSSGYTF | NA | TRBV7-9 | NA | TRBJ1-2
TGTGCCAGCAGCTTATCTAGGACTAATGAAAAACTGTTTTTT | CASSLSRTNEKLFF | NA | TRBV7-9 | NA | TRBJ1-4
TGTGCCAGCAGCTTAGCCGGGACAGTCCAGAATCAGCCCCAGCATTTT | CASSLAGTVQNQPQHF | TRBD1 | TRBV7-2 | NA | TRBJ1-5
TGCAGTGCTAGAGGAGGCACCGGGCAGCCCCAGCATTTT | CSARGGTGQPQHF | NA | TRBV20-1 | NA | TRBJ1-5
TGTGCCAGCGGGGACGGCTACTACGAGCAGTACTTC | CASGDGYYEQYF | NA | TRBV27 | few | TRBJ2-7
TGTGCCAGCAGCGATAGAGGGGGAAGGCAGCCCCAGCATTTT | CASSDRGGRQPQHF | NA | TRBV10-3 | NA | TRBJ1-5
TGTGCCAGCACCAAAGGTCCGCTCAATTCACCCCTCCACTTT | CASTKGPLNSPLHF | NA | TRBV6-2/TRBV6-3 | NA | TRBJ1-6
TGTGCCAGCAGGGAGTATACCGGGACATCCAATGAGCAGTTCTTC | CASREYTGTSNEQFF | NA | TRBV6-1 | few | TRBJ2-1
TGTGCCAGCAGCGTACAGGGTACTGAAGCTTTCTTT | CASSVQGTEAFF | NA | TRBV11-2 | NA | TRBJ1-1
TGTGCCAGCAGCCCGTGGGACAGAAAAGAGACCCAGTACTTC | CASSPWDRKETQYF | NA | TRBV21-1 | NA | TRBJ2-5
TGTGCCAGCAGCTTTAGTGTCCAAGAGACCCAGTACTTC | CASSFSVQETQYF | NA | TRBV11-2 | NA | TRBJ2-5
TGTGCCAGCAGTATTAGCGGGGGGGCCTTAGTTACAGATACGCAGTATTTT | CASSISGGALVTDTQYF | TRBD2 | TRBV12-3/TRBV12-4 | NA | TRBJ2-3
TGTGCCAGCAGCCGAAGGGAGCTCGGGCTCAATGAGCAGTTCTTC | CASSRRELGLNEQFF | NA | TRBV7-9 | NA | TRBJ2-1
TGTGCCAGCAGTGAGTATAGCCAAGAGACCCAGTACTTC | CASSEYSQETQYF | NA | TRBV2 | NA | TRBJ2-5
TGCAGTGCTAGCCAGGGGGACACTGAAGCTTTCTTT | CSASQGDTEAFF | TRBD1 | TRBV20-1 | NA | TRBJ1-1
TGTGCCACCAGCAGAGATCGTAGGGGGACAGGTTCCTACGGGCAGTACTTC | CATSRDRRGTGSYGQYF | TRBD1 | TRBV15 | NA | TRBJ2-7
TGTGCCAGCAGCGCGAGCGGGAGGGCCTACAATGAGCAGTTCTTC | CASSASGRAYNEQFF | NA | TRBV21-1 | NA | TRBJ2-1
TGCAGTGCCCAAAGGATCGAAAGATTAGAGACCCAGTACTTC | CSAQRIERLETQYF | NA | TRBV20-1 | NA | TRBJ2-5